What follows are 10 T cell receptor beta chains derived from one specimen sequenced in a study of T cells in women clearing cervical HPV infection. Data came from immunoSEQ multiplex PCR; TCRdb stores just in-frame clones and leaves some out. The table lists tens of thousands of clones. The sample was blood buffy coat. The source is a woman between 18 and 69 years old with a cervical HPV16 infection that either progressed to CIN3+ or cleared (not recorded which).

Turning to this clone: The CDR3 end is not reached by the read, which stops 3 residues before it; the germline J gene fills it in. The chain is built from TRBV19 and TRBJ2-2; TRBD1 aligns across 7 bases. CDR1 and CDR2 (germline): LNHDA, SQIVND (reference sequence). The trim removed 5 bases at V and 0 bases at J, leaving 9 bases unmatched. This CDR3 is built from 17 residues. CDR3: CASSSPRDSPNTGELFF. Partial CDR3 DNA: TGTGCCAGTAGTTCTCCCCGGGACAGTCCGAACACCGGGGAG.

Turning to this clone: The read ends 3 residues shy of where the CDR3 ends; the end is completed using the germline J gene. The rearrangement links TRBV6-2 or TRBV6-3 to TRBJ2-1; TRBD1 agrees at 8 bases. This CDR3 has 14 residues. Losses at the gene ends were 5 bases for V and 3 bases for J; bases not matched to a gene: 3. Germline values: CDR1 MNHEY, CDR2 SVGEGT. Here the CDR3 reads CASSGQGNYNEQFF. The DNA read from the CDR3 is TGTGCCAGCAGTGGACAGGGAAACTACAATGAG.

The sequenced CDR3 bases are TGTGCCAGTAGTATCGGAGCGGGAGGTAGCAATGAG. This encodes CASSIGAGGSNE. The CDR3, in full, reads CASSIGAGGSNEQFF. The genes are TRBV19 and TRBJ2-1; TRBD2 matches 9 bases. The read gets to within 3 residues of the CDR3 end, and the germline J gene fills in the rest. CDR1 is LNHDA, CDR2 SQIVND, per germline (reference sequence). V lost 3 bases to trimming and J lost 6 bases; unmatched junction nucleotides: 6. This CDR3 spans 15 amino acids.

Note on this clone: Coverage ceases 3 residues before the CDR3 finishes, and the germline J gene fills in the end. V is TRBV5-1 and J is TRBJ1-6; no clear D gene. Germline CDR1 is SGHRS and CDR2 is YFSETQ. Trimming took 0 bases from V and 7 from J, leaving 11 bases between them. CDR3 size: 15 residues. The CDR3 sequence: CASSLVRGKNSPLHF. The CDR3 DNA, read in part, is TGCGCCAGCAGCTTGGTACGGGGTAAAAATTCACCC.

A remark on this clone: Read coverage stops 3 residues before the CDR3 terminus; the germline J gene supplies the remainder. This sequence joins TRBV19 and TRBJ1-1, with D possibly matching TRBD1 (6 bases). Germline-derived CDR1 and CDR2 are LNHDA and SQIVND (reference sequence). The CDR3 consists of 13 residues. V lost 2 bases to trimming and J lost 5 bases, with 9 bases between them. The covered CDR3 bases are TGTGCCAGTAGTATATCACAGGGAACTGAA. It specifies CASSISQGTE. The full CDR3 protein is CASSISQGTEAFF.

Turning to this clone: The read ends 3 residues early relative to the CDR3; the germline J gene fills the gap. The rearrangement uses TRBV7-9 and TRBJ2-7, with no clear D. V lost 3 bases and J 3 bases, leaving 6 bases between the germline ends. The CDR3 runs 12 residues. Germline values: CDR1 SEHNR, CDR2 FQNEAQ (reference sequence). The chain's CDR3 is CASSLQDYEQYF. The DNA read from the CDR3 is TGTGCCAGCAGCTTGCAGGACTACGAG.

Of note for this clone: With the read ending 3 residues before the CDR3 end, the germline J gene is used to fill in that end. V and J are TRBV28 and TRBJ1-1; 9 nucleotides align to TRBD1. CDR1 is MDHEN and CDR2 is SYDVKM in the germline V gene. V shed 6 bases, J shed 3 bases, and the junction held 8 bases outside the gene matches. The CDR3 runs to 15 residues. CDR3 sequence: CASRSPGQGDTEAFF. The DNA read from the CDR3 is TGTGCCAGCAGATCACCGGGACAGGGAGACACTGAA.

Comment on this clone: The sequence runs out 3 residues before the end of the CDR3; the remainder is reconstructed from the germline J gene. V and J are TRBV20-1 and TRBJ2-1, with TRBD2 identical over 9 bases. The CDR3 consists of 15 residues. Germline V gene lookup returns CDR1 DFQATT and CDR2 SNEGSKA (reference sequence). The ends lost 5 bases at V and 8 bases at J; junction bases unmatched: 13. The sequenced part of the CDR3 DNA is TGCAGTGCTTTCTTCCGGCGGGGGGGGAACGATGAG. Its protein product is CSAFFRRGGNDE. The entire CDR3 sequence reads CSAFFRRGGNDEQFF.

The covered CDR3 bases are TGCAGTGTAAGAGGTTCCTACAATGAG. The encoded protein is CSVRGSYNE. The entire CDR3 reads CSVRGSYNEQFF. The V call is TRBV20-1, the J call TRBJ2-1; D gene ambiguous. Read sequence stops 3 residues before the CDR3 end, and the germline J gene provides the missing end. This CDR3 has 12 amino acids. Trimming took 7 bases from V and 1 from J, leaving 8 bases between them. The germline V gene has CDR1 DFQATT and CDR2 SNEGSKA (reference sequence).

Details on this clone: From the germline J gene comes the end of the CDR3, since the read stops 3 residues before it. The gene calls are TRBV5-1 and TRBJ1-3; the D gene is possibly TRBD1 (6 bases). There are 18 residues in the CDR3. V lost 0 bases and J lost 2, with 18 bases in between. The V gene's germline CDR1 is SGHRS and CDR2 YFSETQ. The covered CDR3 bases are TGCGCCAGCAGCTTGGGGAGAAATACAGGGTTACCTGGAAACACC. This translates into CASSLGRNTGLPGNT. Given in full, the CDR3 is CASSLGRNTGLPGNTIYF. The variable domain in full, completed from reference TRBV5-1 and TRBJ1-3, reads KAGVTQTPRYLIKTRGQQVTLSCSPISGHRSVSWYQQTPGQGLQFLFEYFSETQRNKGNFPGRFSGRQFSNSRSEMNVSTLELGDSALYLCASSLGRNTGLPGNTIYFGEGSWLTVV.